One sample yielded the 18 T cell receptor beta chains listed below, sequenced in a study of T-cell reconstitution after alpha-beta-depleted transplantation in children. A library of TCRbeta sequences, prepared with unique molecular identifiers, was generated. TCRdb ran MiXCR on the PCR reads and lists one entry per CDR3 protein. Of about 1,000,000 distinct CDR3 sequences in the sample, about 29% were seen once. Here the sequenced sample was PBMCs, mostly from graft donor cells, taken 360 days after TCRalphabeta/CD19-depleted stem cell transplant. These receptors originate from a boy under two years old who had a stem cell transplant for SCID, so the T cells may come from the graft donor.

This clonotype was seen more than once but under ten times. V usage is TRBV5-1 and J usage is TRBJ2-3; 9 bases are a match to TRBD2. Germline trimming cut 1 base from V and 5 bases from J; bases unmatched to any gene: 8. The CDR3 has 16 residues. Germline values: CDR1 SGHRS, CDR2 YFSETQ. CDR3 in amino acids: CASSLFARGGGDTQYF. The CDR3 nucleotides read TGCGCCAGCAGCTTGTTTGCGCGGGGGGGCGGAGATACGCAGTATTTT.

The chain uses TRBV20-1 and TRBJ2-4; D remains ambiguous. The germline gives CDR1 DFQATT, CDR2 SNEGSKA (reference sequence). Trimming cost V 2 bases and J 0 bases, with 11 bases left between them. The CDR3 covers 15 residues. CDR3 nucleotides: TGCAGTGCTAGAAATAGAGATCTAGCCAAAAACATTCAGTACTTC. Its protein product is CSARNRDLAKNIQYF.

This clonotype was seen once. V gene TRBV28 combines with J gene TRBJ1-5; 9 positions agree with TRBD1. CDR1 and CDR2 (germline): MDHEN, SYDVKM. Trimming at V came to 3 bases and at J to 4 bases, leaving 7 bases not matched to a gene. This CDR3 comprises 16 residues. CDR3 loop: CASSFKPGQGNQPQHF. The CDR3 DNA follows: TGTGCCAGCAGTTTTAAACCGGGACAGGGAAATCAGCCCCAGCATTTT.

The chain is built from TRBV12-3 or TRBV12-4 and TRBJ2-4, with unresolved D. The CDR3 length is 16 residues. Trimming removed 7 bases at V and 1 base at J, with 17 bases between. The DNA for the CDR3 is TGTGCCAGCACCTTGAGGTACAGTGAGGCCAAAAACATTCAGTACTTC. Its protein is CASTLRYSEAKNIQYF.

This clonotype was observed a few times. V is TRBV20-1 and J is TRBJ2-3, with D perhaps matching TRBD2 (7 bases). Germline CDR1 and CDR2: DFQATT and SNEGSKA (reference sequence). This CDR3 has 15 amino acids. Trimming removed 0 bases from V and 1 base from J, with 11 bases in between. The CDR3 spells CSARDWRGRTDTQYF. As DNA, the CDR3 is TGCAGTGCTAGAGATTGGCGGGGGCGCACAGATACGCAGTATTTT.

This chain uses TRBV2 with TRBJ2-1, with 7 bases identical to TRBD2. J gave up 4 bases and V 4 bases, and 4 bases lay outside the gene matches. CDR3 length: 14 amino acids. Germline-derived CDR1 and CDR2 are SNHLY and FYNNEI. CDR3 DNA sequence: TGTGCCAGCAGTGGGGAGGGTACTTACAATGAGCAGTTCTTC. It yields the protein CASSGEGTYNEQFF.

This clonotype was picked up a small number of times. The chain recombines TRBV12-3 or TRBV12-4 with TRBJ1-6; 9 bases align to TRBD1. The CDR3 length is 14 residues. The V and J ends lost 7 bases and 10 bases, in that order; junction bases with no gene match: 8. The DNA of the CDR3 is TGTGCCAGCACTCTGGGGACAGGGATCTCACCCCTCCACTTT. Protein sequence: CASTLGTGISPLHF.

The J gene is TRBJ2-5, the V gene TRBV15, with D perhaps assigned TRBD1 or TRBD2 (5 bases each). The CDR3 has 14 amino acids. V lost 3 bases and J 7 bases, leaving 15 bases between the germline ends. Germline V CDR1 and CDR2: LNHNV, YYDKDF (reference sequence). The CDR3 loop reads CATSRGPPDRTQYF. For the CDR3, the DNA is TGTGCCACCAGCAGGGGACCCCCTGATAGGACCCAGTACTTC.

The rearrangement uses TRBV20-1 and TRBJ1-4; D ambiguous. CDR1 is DFQATT and CDR2 is SNEGSKA in the germline V gene (reference sequence). This CDR3 is 13 amino acids long. V was cut by 3 bases and J by 2 bases, with 7 bases left in between. CDR3 in amino acids: CSASGVTNEKLFF. Here the CDR3 DNA reads TGCAGTGCTAGCGGGGTGACTAATGAAAAACTGTTTTTT.

The chain is built from TRBV20-1 and TRBJ2-1, with D possibly TRBD1 on 6 matching bases. Per the germline V gene, CDR1 is DFQATT and CDR2 is SNEGSKA (reference sequence). The CDR3 sequence is 12 residues long. V was trimmed by 7 bases and J by 8 bases, leaving 15 bases between them. CDR3 sequence (DNA): TGCAGTGAGGGACACACCTTCGATGAGCAGTTCTTC. Translating it yields CSEGHTFDEQFF.

CDR3 sequence (DNA): TGTGCCAGCAGTTTATTAGGCAGGGGGCTTACTGAAGCTTTCTTT. Its protein is CASSLLGRGLTEAFF. The genes are TRBV28 and TRBJ1-1; 8 bases match TRBD1. This CDR3 has 15 amino acids. The trim removed 1 base at V and 5 bases at J, leaving 6 bases unmatched. The germline gives CDR1 MDHEN, CDR2 SYDVKM.

A few counts support this clonotype. The chain joins TRBV7-9 to TRBJ2-1; 10 bases match TRBD2. V was clipped by 5 bases and J by 11 bases; unmatched bases: 9. Looked up from germline, CDR1 is SEHNR and CDR2 is FQNEAQ (reference sequence). The CDR3 has 14 residues. The CDR3 loop reads CASSVSGGTMKQFF. The CDR3, as DNA: TGTGCCAGCAGCGTTAGCGGGGGGACAATGAAGCAGTTCTTC.

The CDR3 reads CASNNGQDYGYTF. DNA for the CDR3: TGTGCCAGCAACAACGGGCAGGACTATGGCTACACCTTC. The chain combines TRBV5-6 with TRBJ1-2; no firm D call. Trimming shortened V by 6 bases and J by 3 bases, and 12 bases separated the two germline ends. Germline V CDR1 and CDR2: SGHDT, YYEEEE. This CDR3 has 13 residues.

This clonotype turned up a few times. V usage is TRBV5-1 and J usage is TRBJ2-7; perhaps TRBD1 as D (6 bases). CDR3 size: 17 residues. The germline gives CDR1 SGHRS, CDR2 YFSETQ. V shed 0 bases and J shed 5 bases, with 21 bases lying between them. CDR3 residues: CASSLGFRLDRNHEQYF. In nucleotides, the CDR3 is TGCGCCAGCAGCTTGGGATTCCGTCTAGACAGGAACCACGAGCAGTACTTC.

The chain has TRBV4-2 and TRBJ2-1, with D possibly TRBD1 on 5 matching bases. The germline gives CDR1 LGHNA, CDR2 YNFKEQ. V was clipped by 1 base and J by 4 bases, with 14 bases between them. The CDR3 runs 16 residues. The CDR3 DNA reads as TGTGCCAGCAGCCAAGGCTTCAGACAGATTTACAATGAGCAGTTCTTC. This sequence encodes CASSQGFRQIYNEQFF.

This clonotype has just a few counts. V usage is TRBV7-6 and J usage is TRBJ1-1; unclear D gene. The CDR3 contains 15 residues. From germline, CDR1 is SGHVS and CDR2 FNYEAQ. The V gene lost 0 bases and the J gene lost 5 bases, with 13 bases spanning the gap. CDR3 coding DNA: TGTGCCAGCAGCTTAGCGGCAGGCTATTGGACTGAAGCTTTCTTT. Translation gives CASSLAAGYWTEAFF.

This clonotype appeared a few times. The chain carries TRBV4-1 and TRBJ1-1; 8 bases align to TRBD1. CDR1 MGHRA and CDR2 YSYEKL come from the germline V gene. This CDR3 comprises 14 residues. J lost 5 bases, V lost 2 bases, and 4 bases had no gene match. Here the CDR3 DNA reads TGCGCCAGCAGCCAAAGGACAGGGAGGACTGAAGCTTTCTTT. Amino acids: CASSQRTGRTEAFF.

This clonotype appeared a few times. The J gene is TRBJ2-5, the V gene TRBV5-1; TRBD2 might be the D (5 bases). Germline V gene sequence: CDR1 SGHRS, CDR2 YFSETQ. Deletions cut 4 bases from V and 2 bases from J, with 18 bases between. The CDR3 is 16 residues long. The DNA for the CDR3 is TGCGCCAGCAGCATTGTTCATGATCCGGGGCAAGAGACCCAGTACTTC. Encoded protein: CASSIVHDPGQETQYF.